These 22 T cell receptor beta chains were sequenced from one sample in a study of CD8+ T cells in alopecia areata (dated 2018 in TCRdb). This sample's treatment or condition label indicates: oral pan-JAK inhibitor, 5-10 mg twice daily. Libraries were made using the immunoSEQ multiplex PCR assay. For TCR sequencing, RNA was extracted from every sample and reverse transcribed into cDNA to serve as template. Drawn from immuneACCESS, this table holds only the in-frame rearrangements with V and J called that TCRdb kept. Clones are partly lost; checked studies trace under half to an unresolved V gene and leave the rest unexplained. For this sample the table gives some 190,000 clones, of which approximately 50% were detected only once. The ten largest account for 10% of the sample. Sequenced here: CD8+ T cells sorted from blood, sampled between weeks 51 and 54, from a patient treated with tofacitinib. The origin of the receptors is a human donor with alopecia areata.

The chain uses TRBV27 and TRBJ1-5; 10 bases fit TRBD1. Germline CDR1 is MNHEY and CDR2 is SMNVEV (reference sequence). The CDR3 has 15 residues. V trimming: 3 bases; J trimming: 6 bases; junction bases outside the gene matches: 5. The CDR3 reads CASSFGGTGVQPQHF. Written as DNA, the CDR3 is TGTGCCAGCAGTTTTGGGGGGACAGGGGTTCAGCCCCAGCATTTT.

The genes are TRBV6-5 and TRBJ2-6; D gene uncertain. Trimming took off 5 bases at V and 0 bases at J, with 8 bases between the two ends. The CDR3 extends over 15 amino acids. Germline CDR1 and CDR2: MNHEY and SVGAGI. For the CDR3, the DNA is TGTGCCAGCAGTCCGGAAAGCTCTGGGGCCAACGTCCTGACTTTC. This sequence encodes CASSPESSGANVLTF.

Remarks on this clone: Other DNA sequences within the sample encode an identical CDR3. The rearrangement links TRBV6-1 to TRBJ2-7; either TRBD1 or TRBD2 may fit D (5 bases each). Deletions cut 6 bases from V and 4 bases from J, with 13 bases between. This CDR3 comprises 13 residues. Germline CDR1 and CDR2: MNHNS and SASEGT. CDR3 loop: CASSEGISYEQYF. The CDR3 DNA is TGTGCCAGCAGCGAGGGGATATCGTACGAGCAGTACTTC.

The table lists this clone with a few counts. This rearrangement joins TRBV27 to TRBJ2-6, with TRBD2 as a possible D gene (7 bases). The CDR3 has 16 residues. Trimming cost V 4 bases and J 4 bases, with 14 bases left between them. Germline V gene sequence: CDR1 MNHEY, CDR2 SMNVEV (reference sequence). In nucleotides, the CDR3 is TGTGCCAGCAGTTCCGGGGGGCTATCCGGGGCCAACGTCCTGACTTTC. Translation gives CASSSGGLSGANVLTF. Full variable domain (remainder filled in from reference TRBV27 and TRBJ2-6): EAQVTQNPRYLITVTGKKLTVTCSQNMNHEYMSWYRQDPGLGLRQIYYSMNVEVTDKGDVPEGYKVSRKEKRNFPLILESPSPNQTSLYFCASSSGGLSGANVLTFGAGSRLTVL.

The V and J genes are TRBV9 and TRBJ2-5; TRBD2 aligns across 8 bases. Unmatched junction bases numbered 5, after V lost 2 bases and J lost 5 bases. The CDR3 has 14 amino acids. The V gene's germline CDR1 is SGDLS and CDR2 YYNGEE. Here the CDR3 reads CASSVQGGGETQYF. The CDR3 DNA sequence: TGTGCCAGCAGCGTTCAAGGCGGGGGGGAGACCCAGTACTTC. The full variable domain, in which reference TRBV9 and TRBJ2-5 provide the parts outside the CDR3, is DSGVTQTPKHLITATGQRVTLRCSPRSGDLSVYWYQQSLDQGLQFLIQYYNGEERAKGNILERFSAQQFPDLHSELNLSSLELGDSALYFCASSVQGGGETQYFGPGTRLLVL.

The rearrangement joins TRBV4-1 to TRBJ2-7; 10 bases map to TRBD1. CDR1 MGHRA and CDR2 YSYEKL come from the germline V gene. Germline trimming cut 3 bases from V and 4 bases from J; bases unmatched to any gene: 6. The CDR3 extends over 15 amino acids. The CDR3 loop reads CASSHKDRGSYEQYF. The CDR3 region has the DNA TGCGCCAGCAGCCATAAGGACAGGGGGTCTTACGAGCAGTACTTC.

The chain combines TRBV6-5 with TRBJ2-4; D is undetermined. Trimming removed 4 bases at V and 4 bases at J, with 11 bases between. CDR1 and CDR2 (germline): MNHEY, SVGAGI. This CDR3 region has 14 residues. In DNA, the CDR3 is TGTGCCAGCAGTTCTGGCCCCGGGAAAAACATTCAGTACTTC. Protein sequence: CASSSGPGKNIQYF.

The CDR3 coding sequence is TGCGCCAGCAGCCCAGGGACAGGGCCTTACAATGAGCAGTTCTTC. It is translated as CASSPGTGPYNEQFF. The rearrangement links TRBV5-1 to TRBJ2-1; the match to TRBD1 covers 9 bases. CDR1 and CDR2 from the germline V gene are SGHRS and YFSETQ. V dropped 4 bases and J dropped 4; count of bases not matched to a gene: 6. CDR3 length: 15 amino acids.

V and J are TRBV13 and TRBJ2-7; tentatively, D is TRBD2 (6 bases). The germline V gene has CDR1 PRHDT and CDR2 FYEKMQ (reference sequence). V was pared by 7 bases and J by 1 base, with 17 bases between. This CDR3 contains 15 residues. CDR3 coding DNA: TGTGCCAGCACTCTTGGAGGTAGCGGATCCTACGAGCAGTACTTC. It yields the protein CASTLGGSGSYEQYF.

The CDR3 region has the DNA TGCAGCGTTCGGACAGGGAATCAGCCCCAGCATTTT. It yields the protein CSVRTGNQPQHF. V gene TRBV29-1 combines with J gene TRBJ1-5; 8 bases fit TRBD1. Trimming removed 5 bases from V and 4 bases from J; junction bases left unmatched: 1. Germline CDR1 SQVTM, CDR2 ANQGSEA. The CDR3 loop spans 12 amino acids.

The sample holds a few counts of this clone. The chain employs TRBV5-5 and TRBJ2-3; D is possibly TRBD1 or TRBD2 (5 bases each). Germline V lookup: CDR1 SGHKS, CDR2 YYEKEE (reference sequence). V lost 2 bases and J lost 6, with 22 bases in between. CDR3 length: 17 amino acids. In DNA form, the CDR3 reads TGTGCCAGCAGCTTCCTCGGGCCGGGACCTTGGGAGGATACGCAGTATTTT. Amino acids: CASSFLGPGPWEDTQYF. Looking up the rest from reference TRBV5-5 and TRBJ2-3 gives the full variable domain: DAGVTQSPTHLIKTRGQQVTLRCSPISGHKSVSWYQQVLGQGPQFIFQYYEKEERGRGNFPDRFSARQFPNYSSELNVNALLLGDSALYLCASSFLGPGPWEDTQYFGPGTRLTVL.

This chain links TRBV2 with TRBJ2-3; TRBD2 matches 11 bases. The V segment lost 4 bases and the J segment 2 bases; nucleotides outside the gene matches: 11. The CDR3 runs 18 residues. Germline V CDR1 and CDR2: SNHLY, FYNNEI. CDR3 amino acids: CASSGKLAGAEFTDTQYF. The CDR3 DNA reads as TGTGCCAGCAGTGGGAAACTAGCGGGGGCCGAATTCACAGATACGCAGTATTTT.

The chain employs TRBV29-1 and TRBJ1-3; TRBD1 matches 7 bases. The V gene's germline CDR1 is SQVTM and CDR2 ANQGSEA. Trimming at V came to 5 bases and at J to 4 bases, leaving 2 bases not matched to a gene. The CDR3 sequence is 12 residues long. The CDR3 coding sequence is TGCAGCGTTTGGGACAGCGGAAACACCATATATTTT. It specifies CSVWDSGNTIYF.

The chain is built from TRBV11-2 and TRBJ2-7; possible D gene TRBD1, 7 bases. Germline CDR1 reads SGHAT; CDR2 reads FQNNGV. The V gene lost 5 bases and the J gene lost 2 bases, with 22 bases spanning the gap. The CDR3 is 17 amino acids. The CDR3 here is CASSLGPGAGGTYEQYF. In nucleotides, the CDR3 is TGTGCCAGCAGCCTAGGGCCGGGAGCAGGGGGTACCTACGAGCAGTACTTC.

The CDR3 here is CASSQVGSGANVLTF. In DNA form, the CDR3 reads TGCGCCAGCAGCCAAGTTGGCTCTGGGGCCAACGTCCTGACTTTC. The genes are TRBV4-1 and TRBJ2-6; unclear D gene. The germline V and J ends were trimmed by 1 base and 0 bases, with 4 bases remaining between them. Germline CDR1 MGHRA, CDR2 YSYEKL. The CDR3 covers 15 residues.

The CDR3 DNA is TGCGCCAGCAGCCAACTGGGCCGATCCAAGACAGGGACTGAAGCTTTCTTT. Its translation: CASSQLGRSKTGTEAFF. This chain joins TRBV4-1 and TRBJ1-1; 7 bases align to TRBD1. CDR1 is MGHRA, CDR2 YSYEKL, per germline. This CDR3 contains 17 residues. J was trimmed by 5 bases and V by 2 bases; bases with no gene match: 14.

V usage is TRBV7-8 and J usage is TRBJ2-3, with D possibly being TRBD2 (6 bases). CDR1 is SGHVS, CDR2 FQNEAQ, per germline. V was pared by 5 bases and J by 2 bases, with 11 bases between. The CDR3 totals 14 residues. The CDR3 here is CASSRDLTTDTQYF. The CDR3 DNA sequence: TGTGCCAGCAGCCGGGACTTGACCACAGATACGCAGTATTTT.

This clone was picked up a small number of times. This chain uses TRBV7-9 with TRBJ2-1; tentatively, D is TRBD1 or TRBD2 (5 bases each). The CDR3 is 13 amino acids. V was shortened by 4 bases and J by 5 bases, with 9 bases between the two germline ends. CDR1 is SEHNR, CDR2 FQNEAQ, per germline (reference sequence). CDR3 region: CASSSGTHNEQFF. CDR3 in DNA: TGTGCCAGCAGCTCCGGGACCCACAATGAGCAGTTCTTC.

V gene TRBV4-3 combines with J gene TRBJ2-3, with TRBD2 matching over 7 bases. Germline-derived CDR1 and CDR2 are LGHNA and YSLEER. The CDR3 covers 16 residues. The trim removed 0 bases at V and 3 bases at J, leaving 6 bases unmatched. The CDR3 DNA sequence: TGCGCCAGCAGCCAAGATACGGGGGGAGGGACAGATACGCAGTATTTT. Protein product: CASSQDTGGGTDTQYF.

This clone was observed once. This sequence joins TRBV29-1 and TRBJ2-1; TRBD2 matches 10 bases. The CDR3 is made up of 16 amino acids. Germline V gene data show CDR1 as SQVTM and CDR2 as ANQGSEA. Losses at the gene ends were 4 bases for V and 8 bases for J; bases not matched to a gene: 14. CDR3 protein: CSVGRIGSGGRHEQFF. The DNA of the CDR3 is TGCAGCGTTGGCCGGATAGGTAGCGGGGGGAGACATGAGCAGTTCTTC.

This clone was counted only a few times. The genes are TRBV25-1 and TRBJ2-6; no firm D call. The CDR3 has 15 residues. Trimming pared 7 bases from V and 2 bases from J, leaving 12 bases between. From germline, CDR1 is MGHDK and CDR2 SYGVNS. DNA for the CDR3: TGTGCCAGCACCGCCAACCAGGCTGGGGCCAACGTCCTGACTTTC. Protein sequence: CASTANQAGANVLTF.

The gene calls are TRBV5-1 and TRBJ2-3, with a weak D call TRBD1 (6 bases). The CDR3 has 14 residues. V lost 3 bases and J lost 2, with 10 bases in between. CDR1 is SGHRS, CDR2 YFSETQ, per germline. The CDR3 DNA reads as TGCGCCAGCAGCTCCGGGACACTCACAGATACGCAGTATTTT. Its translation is CASSSGTLTDTQYF.